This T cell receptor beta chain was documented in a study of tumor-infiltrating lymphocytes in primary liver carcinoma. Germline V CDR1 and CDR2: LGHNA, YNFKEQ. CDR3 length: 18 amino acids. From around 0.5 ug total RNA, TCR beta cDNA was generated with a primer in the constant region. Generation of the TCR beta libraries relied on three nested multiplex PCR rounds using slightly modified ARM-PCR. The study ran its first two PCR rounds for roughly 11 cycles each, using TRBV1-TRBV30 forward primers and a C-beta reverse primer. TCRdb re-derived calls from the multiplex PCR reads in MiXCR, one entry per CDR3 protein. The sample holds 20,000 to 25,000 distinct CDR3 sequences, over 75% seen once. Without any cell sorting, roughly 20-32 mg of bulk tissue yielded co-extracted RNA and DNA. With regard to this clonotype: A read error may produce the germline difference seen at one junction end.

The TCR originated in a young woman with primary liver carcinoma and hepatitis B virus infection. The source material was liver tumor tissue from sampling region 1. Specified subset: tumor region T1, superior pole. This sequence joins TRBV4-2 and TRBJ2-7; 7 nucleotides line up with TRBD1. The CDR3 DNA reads TGTGCCAGCTGCCAGGAACACCTAGGACAGAGGGGGCCGCGCGAGCAGTACTTC. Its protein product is CASCQEHLGQRGPREQYF.